A single TCR beta chain is shown here with its context. Its specificity is unknown. This entry comes from a study of cytomegalovirus exposure and HLA in healthy donors. The primer mix had 60 Vbeta and 13 Jbeta primers. Assay used: immunoSEQ multiplex PCR; TCRdb lists only in-frame clones, some missing. This table holds over 200,000 clones, roughly 70% found once. Overall study results and limits: It was assumed in the presence/absence analyses that sequencing depth was roughly uniform across donors. Both high specificity and high sensitivity reportedly marked the classifier's diagnosis of cytomegalovirus status. The study designated 150 or so TCR beta chains cytomegalovirus-associated.

V was cut by 5 bases and J by 5 bases, with 12 bases left in between. This CDR3 spans 13 amino acids. Germline CDR1 and CDR2: MNHNY and SVGAGI (reference sequence). The clonotype comes from a woman aged 25 to 39 in good health and CMV-seronegative. V usage is TRBV6-6 and J usage is TRBJ1-2, with D perhaps matching TRBD1 (5 bases). Material: PBMCs. The CDR3 region has the DNA TGTGCCAGCAGTCCCTTCGACAGTTATGGCTACACCTTC. It is translated as CASSPFDSYGYTF.